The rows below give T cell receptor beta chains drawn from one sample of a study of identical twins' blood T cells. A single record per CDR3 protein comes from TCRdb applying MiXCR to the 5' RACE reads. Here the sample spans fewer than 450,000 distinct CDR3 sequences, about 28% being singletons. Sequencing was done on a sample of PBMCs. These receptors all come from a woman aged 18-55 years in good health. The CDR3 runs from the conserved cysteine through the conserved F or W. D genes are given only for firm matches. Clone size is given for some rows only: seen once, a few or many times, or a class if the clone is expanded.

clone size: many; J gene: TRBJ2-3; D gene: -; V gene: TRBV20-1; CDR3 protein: CSANGHTNTDTQYF; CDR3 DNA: TGCAGTGCTAACGGACACACTAACACAGATACGCAGTATTTT
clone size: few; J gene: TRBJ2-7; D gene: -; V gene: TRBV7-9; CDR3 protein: CASSLDAGSSYEQYF; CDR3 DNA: TGTGCCAGCAGCTTAGATGCAGGGAGCTCCTACGAGCAGTACTTC
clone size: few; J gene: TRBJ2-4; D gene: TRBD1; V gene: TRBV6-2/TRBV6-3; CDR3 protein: CASSYSPFRGLAKNIQYF; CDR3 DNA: TGTGCCAGCAGTTACTCACCTTTCAGGGGGCTAGCCAAAAACATTCAGTACTTC
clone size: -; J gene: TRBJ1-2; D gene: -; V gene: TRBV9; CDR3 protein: CASSVEWYPRNYGYTF; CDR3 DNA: TGTGCCAGCAGCGTAGAGTGGTACCCGAGAAACTATGGCTACACCTTC
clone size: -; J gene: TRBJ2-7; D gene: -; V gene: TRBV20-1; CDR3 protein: CSARATHSNYEQYF; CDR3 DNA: TGCAGTGCTAGAGCGACCCATTCTAATTACGAGCAGTACTTC
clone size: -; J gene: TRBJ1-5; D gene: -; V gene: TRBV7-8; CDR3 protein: CASSLMGAAYSNQPQHF; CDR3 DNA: TGTGCCAGCAGCCTCATGGGGGCAGCATATAGCAATCAGCCCCAGCATTTT
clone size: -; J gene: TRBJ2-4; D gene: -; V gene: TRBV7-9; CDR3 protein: CASSLERNIQYF; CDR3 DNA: TGTGCCAGCAGCTTAGAAAGAAACATTCAGTACTTC
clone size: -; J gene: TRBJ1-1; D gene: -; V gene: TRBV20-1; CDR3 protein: CSARALRRGGTEAFF; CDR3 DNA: TGCAGTGCTAGAGCTCTCCGGAGGGGGGGGACTGAAGCTTTCTTT
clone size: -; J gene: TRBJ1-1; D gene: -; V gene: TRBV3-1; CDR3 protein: CASSQRQLNTEAFF; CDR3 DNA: TGTGCCAGCAGCCAAAGACAGTTGAACACTGAAGCTTTCTTT
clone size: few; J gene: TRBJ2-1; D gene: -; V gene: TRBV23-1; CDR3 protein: CASSQEGSNEQFF; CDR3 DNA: TGCGCCAGCAGTCAAGAGGGGTCAAATGAGCAGTTCTTC
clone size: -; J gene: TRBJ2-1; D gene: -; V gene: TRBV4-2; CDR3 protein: CASSQEVGGRYNEQFF; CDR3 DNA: TGTGCCAGCAGCCAAGAGGTCGGGGGCCGATACAATGAGCAGTTCTTC
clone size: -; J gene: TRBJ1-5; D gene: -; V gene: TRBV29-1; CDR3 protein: CSAAGQNQPQHF; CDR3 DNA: TGCAGCGCGGCGGGGCAAAATCAGCCCCAGCATTTT
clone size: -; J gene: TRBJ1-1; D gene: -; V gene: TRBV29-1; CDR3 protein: CSVRGQRNSEAFF; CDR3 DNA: TGCAGCGTACGAGGACAGAGAAACAGTGAAGCTTTCTTT
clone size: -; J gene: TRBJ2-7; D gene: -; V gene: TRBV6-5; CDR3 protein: CDSSYPIQGYEQYF; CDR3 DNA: TGTGACAGCAGTTACCCAATACAGGGATACGAGCAGTACTTC
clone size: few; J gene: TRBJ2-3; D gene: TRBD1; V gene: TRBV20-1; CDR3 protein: CSARHSGTVTDTQYF; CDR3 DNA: TGCAGTGCTAGACATTCCGGGACAGTCACAGATACGCAGTATTTT
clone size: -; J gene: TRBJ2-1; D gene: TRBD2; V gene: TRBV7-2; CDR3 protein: CASSLSASGRFWNEQFF; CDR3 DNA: TGTGCCAGCAGCTTATCGGCTAGCGGGAGATTTTGGAATGAGCAGTTCTTC
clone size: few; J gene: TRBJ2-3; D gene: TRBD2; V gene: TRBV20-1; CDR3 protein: CSAPVSGGSDTQYF; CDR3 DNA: TGCAGTGCTCCCGTAAGCGGGGGCTCAGATACGCAGTATTTT
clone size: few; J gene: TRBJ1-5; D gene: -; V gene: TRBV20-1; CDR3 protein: CSAQSPSSNQPQHF; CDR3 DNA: TGCAGTGCTCAAAGCCCTAGTAGCAATCAGCCCCAGCATTTT
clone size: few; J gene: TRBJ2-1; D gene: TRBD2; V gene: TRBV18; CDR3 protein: CASSPLADNEQFF; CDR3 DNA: TGTGCCAGCTCGCCACTAGCGGACAATGAGCAGTTCTTC
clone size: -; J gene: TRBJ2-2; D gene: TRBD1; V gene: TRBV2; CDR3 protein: CASSYVGQAVGELFF; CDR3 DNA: TGTGCCAGCAGCTACGTGGGACAGGCCGTCGGGGAGCTGTTTTTT
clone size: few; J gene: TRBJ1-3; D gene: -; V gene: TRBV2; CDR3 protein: CASSDQTPGLGNTIYF; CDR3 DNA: TGTGCCAGCAGTGATCAAACCCCGGGTCTTGGAAACACCATATATTTT
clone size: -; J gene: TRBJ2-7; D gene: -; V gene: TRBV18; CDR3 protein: CASSAQGLSYEQYF; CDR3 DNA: TGTGCCAGCTCAGCACAGGGACTTTCCTACGAGCAGTACTTC
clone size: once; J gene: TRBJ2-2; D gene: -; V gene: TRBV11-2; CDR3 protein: CASSLDSRSRAGELFF; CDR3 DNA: TGTGCCAGCAGCTTAGATAGCAGGTCTAGGGCCGGGGAGCTGTTTTTT
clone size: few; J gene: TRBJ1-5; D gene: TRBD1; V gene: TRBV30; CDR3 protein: CAWSVLQGNQPQHF; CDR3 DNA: TGTGCCTGGAGTGTATTACAGGGGAATCAGCCCCAGCATTTT
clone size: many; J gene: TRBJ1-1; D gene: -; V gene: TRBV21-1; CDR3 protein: CASKVLHGEGQNTEAFF; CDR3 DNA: TGTGCCAGCAAGGTCCTCCACGGAGAGGGCCAGAACACTGAAGCTTTCTTT
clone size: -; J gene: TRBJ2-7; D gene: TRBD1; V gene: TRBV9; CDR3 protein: CASSTGTDWGGNEQYF; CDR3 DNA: TGTGCCAGCAGCACCGGGACAGATTGGGGTGGGAACGAGCAGTACTTC
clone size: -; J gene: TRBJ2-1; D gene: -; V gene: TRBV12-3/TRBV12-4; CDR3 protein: CASSLARDTGDNEQFF; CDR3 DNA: TGTGCCAGCAGTTTAGCCCGGGACACCGGGGACAATGAGCAGTTCTTC
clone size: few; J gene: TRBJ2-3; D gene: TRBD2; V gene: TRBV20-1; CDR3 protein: CSARSSGRDTQYF; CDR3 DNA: TGCAGTGCTAGAAGTAGCGGGAGAGATACGCAGTATTTT
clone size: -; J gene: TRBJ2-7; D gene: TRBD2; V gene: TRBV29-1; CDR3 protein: CSVSQRDRPYEQYF; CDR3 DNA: TGCAGCGTTTCCCAGCGGGACCGGCCCTACGAGCAGTACTTC
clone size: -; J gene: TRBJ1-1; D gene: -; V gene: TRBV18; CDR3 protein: CASSDEIRVRGITEAFF; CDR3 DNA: TGTGCCAGCTCAGATGAGATTAGAGTACGGGGGATCACTGAAGCTTTCTTT
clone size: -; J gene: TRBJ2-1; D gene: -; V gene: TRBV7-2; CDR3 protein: CASSFFTRSNEQFF; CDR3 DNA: TGTGCCAGCAGTTTCTTTACTAGAAGCAATGAGCAGTTCTTC
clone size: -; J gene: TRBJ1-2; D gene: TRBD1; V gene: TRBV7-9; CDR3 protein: CASSLEDRDGYTF; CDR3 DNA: TGTGCCAGCAGCTTAGAGGACAGGGATGGCTACACCTTC
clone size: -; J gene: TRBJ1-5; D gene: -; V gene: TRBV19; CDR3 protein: CASSIGSIQPQHF; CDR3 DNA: TGTGCCAGTAGTATTGGGTCTATTCAGCCCCAGCATTTT
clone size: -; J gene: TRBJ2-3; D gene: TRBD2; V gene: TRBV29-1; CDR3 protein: CSVEARGDATDTQYF; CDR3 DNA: TGCAGCGTTGAAGCCCGGGGGGACGCCACAGATACGCAGTATTTT
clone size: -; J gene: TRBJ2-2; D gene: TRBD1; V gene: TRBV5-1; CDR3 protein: CASSWGQGPYAGELFF; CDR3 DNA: TGCGCCAGCAGCTGGGGACAGGGCCCTTACGCTGGGGAGCTGTTTTTT
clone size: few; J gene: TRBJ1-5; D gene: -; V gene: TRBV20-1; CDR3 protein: CSARTQENSNQPQHF; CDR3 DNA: TGCAGTGCTAGGACACAGGAGAATAGCAATCAGCCCCAGCATTTT
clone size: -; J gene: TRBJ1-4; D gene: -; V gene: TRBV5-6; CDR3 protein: CASSYRTAYNEKLFF; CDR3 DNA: TGTGCCAGCAGCTACCGGACAGCTTATAATGAAAAACTGTTTTTT
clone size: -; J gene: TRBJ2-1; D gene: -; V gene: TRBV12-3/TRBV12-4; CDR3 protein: CASSRQENDRRGQFF; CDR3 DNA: TGTGCCAGCAGTCGACAGGAAAATGACCGGCGGGGGCAGTTCTTC
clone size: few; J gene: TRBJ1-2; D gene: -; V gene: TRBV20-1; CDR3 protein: CSAGGIFYGYTF; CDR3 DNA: TGCAGTGCGGGAGGCATCTTCTATGGCTACACCTTC
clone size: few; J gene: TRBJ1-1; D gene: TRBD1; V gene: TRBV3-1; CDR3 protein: CASSQEMTGRAFF; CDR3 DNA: TGTGCCAGCAGCCAAGAAATGACAGGGAGAGCTTTCTTT
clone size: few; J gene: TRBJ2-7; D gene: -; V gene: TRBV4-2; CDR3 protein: CASSQETYSYEQYF; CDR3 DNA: TGTGCCAGCAGCCAAGAAACTTACTCCTACGAGCAGTACTTC
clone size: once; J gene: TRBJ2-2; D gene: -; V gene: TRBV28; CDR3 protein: CASLDIANTGELFF; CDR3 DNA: TGTGCCAGCCTGGACATTGCGAACACCGGGGAGCTGTTTTTT
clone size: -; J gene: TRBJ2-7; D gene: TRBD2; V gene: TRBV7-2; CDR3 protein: CASSLNALAGQHEQYF; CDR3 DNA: TGTGCCAGCAGCTTAAATGCGCTAGCGGGACAACACGAGCAGTACTTC
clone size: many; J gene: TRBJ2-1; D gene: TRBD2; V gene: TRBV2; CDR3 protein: CASSRTSGGNEQFF; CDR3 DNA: TGTGCCAGCTCTAGGACTAGCGGGGGAAATGAGCAGTTCTTC
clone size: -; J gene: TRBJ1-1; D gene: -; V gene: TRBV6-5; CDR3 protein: CASSYSDGVGAFF; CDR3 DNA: TGTGCCAGCAGTTACTCGGACGGGGTGGGCGCTTTCTTT
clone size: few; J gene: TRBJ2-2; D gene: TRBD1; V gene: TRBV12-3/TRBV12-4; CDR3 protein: CASTSATGTNTGELFF; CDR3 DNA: TGTGCCAGCACCTCGGCGACAGGGACAAACACCGGGGAGCTGTTTTTT
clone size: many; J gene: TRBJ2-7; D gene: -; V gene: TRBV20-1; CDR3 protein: CSARDPTGYEEQYF; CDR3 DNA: TGCAGTGCTAGAGATCCTACAGGGTACGAAGAGCAGTACTTC
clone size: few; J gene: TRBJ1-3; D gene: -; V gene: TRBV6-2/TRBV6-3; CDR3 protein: CASSWRRGVRTGNTIYF; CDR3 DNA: TGTGCCAGCAGTTGGAGACGAGGGGTTCGGACTGGAAACACCATATATTTT
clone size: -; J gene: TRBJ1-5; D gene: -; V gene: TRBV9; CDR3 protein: CASSVSWQGYQPQHF; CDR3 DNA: TGTGCCAGCAGCGTAAGTTGGCAGGGGTATCAGCCCCAGCATTTT
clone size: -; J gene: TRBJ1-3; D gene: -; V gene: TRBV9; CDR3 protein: CASSVPGTGNTIYF; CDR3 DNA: TGTGCCAGCAGCGTCCCAGGGACTGGAAACACCATATATTTT
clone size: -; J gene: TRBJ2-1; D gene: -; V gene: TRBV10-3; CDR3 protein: CATKRAQDDEQFF; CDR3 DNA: TGTGCCACCAAGCGGGCTCAGGACGATGAGCAGTTCTTC
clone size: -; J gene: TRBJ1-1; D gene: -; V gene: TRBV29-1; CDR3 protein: CSVRGFVTEAFF; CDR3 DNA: TGCAGCGTAAGGGGATTCGTTACTGAAGCTTTCTTT
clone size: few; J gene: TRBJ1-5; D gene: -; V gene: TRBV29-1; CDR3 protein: CSVEGGGNQPQHF; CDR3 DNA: TGCAGCGTTGAGGGTGGGGGGAATCAGCCCCAGCATTTT
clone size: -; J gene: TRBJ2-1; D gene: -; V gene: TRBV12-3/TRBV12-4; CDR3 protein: CASSIHSSYNEQFF; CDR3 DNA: TGTGCCAGCAGTATCCACAGCTCCTACAATGAGCAGTTCTTC
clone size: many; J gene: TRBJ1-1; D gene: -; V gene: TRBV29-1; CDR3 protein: CSVGIGGYTEAFF; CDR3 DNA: TGCAGCGTTGGTATAGGGGGGTACACTGAAGCTTTCTTT
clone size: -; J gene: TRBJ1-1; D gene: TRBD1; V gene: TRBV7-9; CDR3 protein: CASTLSGRQGIYNEAFF; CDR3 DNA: TGTGCCAGCACCCTGTCGGGGCGACAGGGAATATATAATGAAGCTTTCTTT
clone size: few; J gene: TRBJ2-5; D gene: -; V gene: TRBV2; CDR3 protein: CASSEALRIEETQYF; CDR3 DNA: TGTGCCAGCAGTGAAGCGCTTCGCATCGAGGAGACCCAGTACTTC
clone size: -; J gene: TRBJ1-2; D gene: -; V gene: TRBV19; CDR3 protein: CASSARGNYGYTF; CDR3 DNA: TGTGCCAGTAGTGCCAGGGGAAACTATGGCTACACCTTC
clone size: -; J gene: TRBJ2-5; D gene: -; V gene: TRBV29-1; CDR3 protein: CSVEESLKETQYF; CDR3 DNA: TGCAGCGTTGAAGAGTCCTTGAAAGAGACCCAGTACTTC